These 18 T cell receptor beta chains were all obtained from the same sample, sequenced in a study of technical replicates of blood from a few donors. This table comes from immunoSEQ multiplex PCR, and its TCRdb copy is limited to in-frame clones, with some not included. The table includes about 44,000 clones, around 96% detected once. Specimen: T cells isolated from PBMCs. The source of these receptors is a human donor in good health.

The CDR3 region is CASSLVGTGIFGYTF. CDR3 DNA: TGTGCCAGCAGTTTAGTAGGGACAGGGATTTTTGGCTACACCTTC. The chain combines TRBV27 with TRBJ1-2, with 9 bases lining up with TRBD1. Germline CDR1 is MNHEY and CDR2 is SMNVEV (reference sequence). The CDR3 has 15 amino acids. V dropped 2 bases and J dropped 7; count of bases not matched to a gene: 8.

The V call is TRBV10-1, the J call TRBJ2-5; 9 nucleotides match TRBD1. The CDR3 extends over 14 amino acids. J was trimmed by 4 bases and V by 2 bases; bases with no gene match: 2. Germline lookup yields CDR1 WNHNN and CDR2 SYGVQD (reference sequence). Here the CDR3 reads CASSETGQGETQYF. CDR3 nucleotides: TGCGCCAGCAGTGAGACGGGACAGGGAGAGACCCAGTACTTC.

V is TRBV2 and J is TRBJ1-5; D remains unclear. This CDR3 comprises 13 residues. Per the germline V gene, CDR1 is SNHLY and CDR2 is FYNNEI. V shed 5 bases and J shed 6 bases, with 11 bases lying between them. The CDR3 region has the DNA TGTGCCAGCAGTCCCGGGTCTACTCAGCCCCAGCATTTT. Amino acid sequence: CASSPGSTQPQHF.

The rearrangement joins TRBV27 to TRBJ1-1; no clear D gene. Germline V gene lookup returns CDR1 MNHEY and CDR2 SMNVEV (reference sequence). V gave up 6 bases and J gave up 8 bases, with 19 bases separating them. The CDR3 has 14 amino acids. The CDR3 sequence is CASSFLGPDGEAFF. DNA for the CDR3: TGTGCCAGCAGCTTCCTAGGTCCTGACGGGGAAGCTTTCTTT.

The chain links TRBV18 to TRBJ2-5; possibly TRBD2 for D (5 bases). Germline CDR1 reads KGHSH; CDR2 reads LQKENI. The germline V and J ends were trimmed by 5 bases and 0 bases, with 10 bases remaining between them. The CDR3 has 14 amino acids. CDR3 loop: CASSSTGNQETQYF. DNA of the CDR3: TGTGCCAGCTCATCCACCGGGAACCAAGAGACCCAGTACTTC.

J is TRBJ1-4 and V is TRBV28; no clear D gene. Germline V gene sequence: CDR1 MDHEN, CDR2 SYDVKM. The CDR3 has 15 amino acids. Trimming took 2 bases from V and 7 from J, leaving 14 bases between them. In DNA, the CDR3 is TGTGCCAGCAGTTTAGACGGGATGCGGGGTGAAAAACTGTTTTTT. This encodes CASSLDGMRGEKLFF.

The rearrangement uses TRBV30 and TRBJ1-1; D perhaps matches TRBD1 (5 bases). The CDR3 consists of 12 residues. CDR1 and CDR2 from the germline V gene are GTSNPN and SVGIG (reference sequence). Trimming cost V 5 bases and J 6 bases, with 13 bases left between them. In DNA, the CDR3 is TGTGCCTGGGGTCCCCGGGGGGCTGAAGCTTTCTTT. Its protein product is CAWGPRGAEAFF.

This clone appeared once. This chain links TRBV7-6 with TRBJ2-2; 8 nucleotides agree with TRBD2. The CDR3 is made up of 17 amino acids. Germline assignment: CDR1 SGHVS and CDR2 FNYEAQ. V lost 4 bases and J lost 8; bases outside the gene matches: 15. In nucleotides, the CDR3 is TGTGCCAGCAGCTCCAGTACTAGCGGACCAATAGCAGGGGAGCTGTTTTTT. Translation gives CASSSSTSGPIAGELFF. The whole variable domain, remainder taken from reference TRBV7-6 and TRBJ2-2, is GAGVSQSPRYKVTKRGQDVALRCDPISGHVSLYWYRQALGQGPEFLTYFNYEAQQDKSGLPNDRFSAERPEGSISTLTIQRTEQRDSAMYRCASSSSTSGPIAGELFFGEGSRLTVL.

The V and J genes are TRBV9 and TRBJ1-1; TRBD1 matches 8 bases. Per germline, CDR1 SGDLS and CDR2 YYNGEE. This CDR3 spans 15 amino acids. V trimming: 3 bases; J trimming: 5 bases; junction bases outside the gene matches: 9. CDR3 in amino acids: CASSETTGEQTEAFF. In nucleotides, the CDR3 is TGTGCCAGCAGCGAAACGACAGGGGAACAGACTGAAGCTTTCTTT. The whole variable domain, remainder taken from reference TRBV9 and TRBJ1-1, is DSGVTQTPKHLITATGQRVTLRCSPRSGDLSVYWYQQSLDQGLQFLIQYYNGEERAKGNILERFSAQQFPDLHSELNLSSLELGDSALYFCASSETTGEQTEAFFGQGTRLTVV.

This chain uses TRBV4-1 with TRBJ2-3; the D is unclear. There are 11 residues in the CDR3. The germline V gene has CDR1 MGHRA and CDR2 YSYEKL. Deletions cut 5 bases from V and 5 bases from J, with 5 bases between. This chain's CDR3 is CASSGGDTQYF. The CDR3 DNA is TGCGCCAGCAGCGGCGGAGATACGCAGTATTTT.

The chain employs TRBV16 and TRBJ1-1; D unclear. The CDR3 is 12 residues long. Trimming took 4 bases from V and 3 from J, leaving 6 bases between them. Germline CDR1 KGHSY, CDR2 FQNENV. CDR3 DNA sequence: TGTGCCAGCAGCCTTAGCGACACTGAAGCTTTCTTT. Amino acids: CASSLSDTEAFF.

The chain joins TRBV6-4 to TRBJ2-1; possibly TRBD2 for D (5 bases). V gave up 2 bases and J gave up 2 bases, with 7 bases separating them. The germline gives CDR1 MRHNA, CDR2 SNTAGT. This CDR3 spans 14 amino acids. CDR3 DNA sequence: TGTGCCAGCAGTGACGACGGGGCCTACAATGAGCAGTTCTTC. Amino acids: CASSDDGAYNEQFF.

The gene calls are TRBV27 and TRBJ1-2; no definite D call. CDR1 is MNHEY and CDR2 is SMNVEV in the germline V gene (reference sequence). The V and J ends lost 0 bases and 8 bases respectively, with 10 bases between them. The CDR3 covers 13 residues. CDR3 loop: CASSLSGVRGYTF. The CDR3 DNA is TGTGCCAGCAGTTTATCGGGAGTACGAGGCTACACCTTC.

The chain links TRBV2 to TRBJ2-7; 8 nucleotides match TRBD1. CDR3 length: 16 amino acids. Germline CDR1 and CDR2: SNHLY and FYNNEI. V lost 5 bases to trimming and J lost 2 bases; unmatched junction nucleotides: 11. CDR3 coding DNA: TGTGCCAGCAGTCCCAGGACAGGGATATATCCCTACGAGCAGTACTTC. It translates to CASSPRTGIYPYEQYF.

The CDR3 bases are TGTGCCAGCTCACGGGACAGCATCAATCAGCCCCAGCATTTT. Its protein product is CASSRDSINQPQHF. The chain carries TRBV18 and TRBJ1-5; 7 bases fit TRBD1. The CDR3 is 14 residues long. The ends lost 4 bases at V and 3 bases at J; junction bases unmatched: 3. Germline V gives CDR1 KGHSH, CDR2 LQKENI.

The sample holds one count of this clone. The chain carries TRBV15 and TRBJ2-7; possible D gene TRBD2, 5 bases. This CDR3 is 17 amino acids long. Trimming stripped 0 bases from V and 1 base from J, with 16 bases between. Germline CDR1 reads LNHNV; CDR2 reads YYDKDF (reference sequence). The CDR3 here is CATSRDTEGFSSYEQYF. CDR3 in DNA: TGTGCCACCAGCAGAGATACTGAGGGATTTAGTTCCTACGAGCAGTACTTC.

The chain joins TRBV2 to TRBJ1-1; perhaps TRBD1 as D (5 bases). The CDR3 has 13 residues. Germline CDR1 is SNHLY and CDR2 is FYNNEI. V lost 11 bases and J lost 0, with 13 bases in between. The CDR3 DNA reads as TGTGCCCAACAGGACGAGGTGAACACTGAAGCTTTCTTT. Protein sequence: CAQQDEVNTEAFF.

This clone was seen once. In the same sample, other DNA sequences code for this CDR3. The chain combines TRBV29-1 with TRBJ2-2; no reliable D call. V was trimmed by 4 bases and J by 3 bases, leaving 3 bases between them. The germline CDR1 and CDR2 sequences are SQVTM and ANQGSEA. The CDR3 runs to 11 residues. The CDR3, as DNA: TGCAGCGTTGCTGACACCGGGGAGCTGTTTTTT. It is translated as CSVADTGELFF.